The TCR beta chain under discussion was sequenced for a study of blood T cells in healthy people across ages. This clonotype has more than one count but fewer than ten. Its antigen is not identified. The use of a sample-barcoded 5' primer and a J-beta primer mix characterized a second PCR of roughly 7 to 11 cycles. TCRdb processed the 5' RACE reads anew with MiXCR; each CDR3 protein has one entry. In the table there are more than 650,000 distinct CDR3 sequences, around a fifth of which are singletons. This CDR3 has 13 residues. Germline lookup yields CDR1 LGHDT and CDR2 YNNKEL (reference sequence). The germline V and J ends were trimmed by 6 bases and 5 bases, with 13 bases remaining between them. Overall study results and limits: There was a strong correlation between TCR beta diversity and naive T cell percentage.

Sequenced material: blood. The sequence derives from a man aged 65-85 years in good health. V is TRBV3-1 and J is TRBJ1-2, with TRBD1 as a possible D gene (5 bases). DNA of the CDR3: TGTGCCAGCAGTTCCGGGGGGAAGTATGGCTACACCTTC. Protein sequence: CASSSGGKYGYTF.